A selection of T cell receptor beta chains follows, all from one sample in a study of T cells in Graves' hyperthyroidism and ophthalmopathy. TCRdb analysed the multiplex PCR reads with MiXCR anew, one entry per CDR3 protein. Found here are 500,000 to 650,000 distinct CDR3 sequences, approximately 20% of them singletons; the top ten hold about 45%. The sequenced sample was blood. The receptors stem from a man between 35 and 55 years old with Graves' ophthalmopathy. The CDR3 runs from the conserved cysteine through the conserved F or W. Each record gives: CDR3 DNA, CDR3 protein, V gene, J gene, CDR3 length, D gene, clone size. A D gene is named only where the DNA matches it firmly. Part of the rows lack a size; the others show once, few, many or a class for expanded clones.

TGCAGTGCGGCCGACTTAGGGGTTTTGGGGCCTAATACGCAGTATTTT,CSAADLGVLGPNTQYF,TRBV20-1,TRBJ2-3,16,NA,NA
TGTGCCAGCAGCTTGTATCCCTATGGCTACACCTTC,CASSLYPYGYTF,TRBV5-6,TRBJ1-2,12,NA,few
TGTGCCAGCAGTTACTCGCCAGGCCAGTACACCTTC,CASSYSPGQYTF,TRBV6-5,TRBJ1-2,12,NA,NA
TGTGCCAGCAGGGTGGGGCTAGCGACGCAGTATTTT,CASRVGLATQYF,TRBV7-9,TRBJ2-3,12,NA,many
TGTGCCAGTAGAGACAGGGGACAGCCCCAGCATTTT,CASRDRGQPQHF,TRBV19,TRBJ1-5,12,TRBD1,NA
TGTGCCAGCAACCCCGGGACAGGGGCCGGCACCGGGGAGCTGTTTTTT,CASNPGTGAGTGELFF,TRBV28,TRBJ2-2,16,TRBD1,NA
TGTGCCAGCAGTTTCCCTCACCCCTCGGAGCGGGGGGGCTTGTTAACCGGGGAGCTGTTTTTT,CASSFPHPSERGGLLTGELFF,TRBV28,TRBJ2-2,21,TRBD2,many
TGTGCCAGCATGATTTTCGGGGGCGACACTGAAGCTTTCTTT,CASMIFGGDTEAFF,TRBV6-1,TRBJ1-1,14,NA,many
TGTGCCAGCAGCCGACAGAGTAATACGCAGTATTTT,CASSRQSNTQYF,TRBV7-2,TRBJ2-3,12,NA,NA
TGTGCCATCAGCGGGGCCAGCTCTGGAAACACCATATATTTT,CAISGASSGNTIYF,TRBV10-3,TRBJ1-3,14,NA,NA
TGCAGTGCTTTGGACAGGGTTTACACTGAAGCTTTCTTT,CSALDRVYTEAFF,TRBV20-1,TRBJ1-1,13,TRBD1,NA
TGTGCCAGCAGTGAAGGCCCCCCACTAGCGGGATCCACAGATACGCAGTATTTT,CASSEGPPLAGSTDTQYF,TRBV2,TRBJ2-3,18,TRBD2,few
TGTGCCAGCGCACCTAGACAGGGGGCGGTACGACTGTTTTTT,CASAPRQGAVRLFF,TRBV25-1,TRBJ1-4,14,TRBD1,NA
TGCGCCAGCAGCTTGTGGCGGGAGGGCCTCAATGAGCAGTTCTTC,CASSLWREGLNEQFF,TRBV5-1,TRBJ2-1,15,TRBD2,NA